This T cell receptor (beta chain) was identified in a study of T cell responses to AZD1222 COVID-19 vaccine. This CDR3 has 14 amino acids. V was trimmed by 5 bases and J by 2 bases, leaving 11 bases between them. CDR1 and CDR2 (germline): LNHDA, SQIVND (reference sequence). Some clones are missing from TCRdb's copy, which holds only in-frame ones; the method was immunoSEQ multiplex PCR. Seen here are some 90,000 clones, 90% to 95% observed once, and the top ten hold around 5.2%. This TCR came from an adult in good health. The sequencing here drew on peripheral blood, taken on day 0 of MenACWY control vaccination. V and J are TRBV19 and TRBJ2-3; a possible D gene is TRBD2 (5 bases). The CDR3, as DNA: TGTGCCAGTAGTCTTCCGGGATCCACAGATACGCAGTATTTT. The encoded protein is CASSLPGSTDTQYF.